This is a list of T cell receptor beta chains from one sample in a study of blood T cell repertoires in COVID-19. Sequenced by immunoSEQ multiplex PCR; TCRdb stores in-frame clones only, minus some. The data show about 160,000 clones, 65% to 90% seen once. The sample taken for sequencing was peripheral blood. These receptors all stem from a woman aged 40 to 50 with COVID-19, enrolled during active disease. Both conserved end residues are part of each CDR3. D genes are given only for firm matches. Clone size, where shown, is once, few, many, or a class for clones that have expanded.

clone size: NA
J gene: TRBJ1-2
V gene: TRBV18
D gene: NA
CDR3 protein: CAAGGMGGYTF
CDR3 DNA: TGTGCCGCGGGGGGAATGGGCGGCTACACCTTC

clone size: NA
J gene: TRBJ2-6
V gene: TRBV7-9
D gene: NA
CDR3 protein: CASSYRSSGGIGANVLTF
CDR3 DNA: TGTGCCAGCAGCTACAGAAGTTCTGGCGGGATAGGGGCCAACGTCCTGACTTTC

clone size: NA
J gene: TRBJ2-7
V gene: TRBV11-2
D gene: TRBD2
CDR3 protein: CASSSGLEPYF
CDR3 DNA: TGTGCCAGCAGCTCGGGACTAGAACCGTACTTC

clone size: NA
J gene: TRBJ1-2
V gene: TRBV27
D gene: NA
CDR3 protein: CASSLGGFDGYTF
CDR3 DNA: TGTGCCAGCAGTTTAGGGGGGTTCGATGGCTACACCTTC

clone size: NA
J gene: TRBJ2-5
V gene: TRBV2
D gene: TRBD2
CDR3 protein: CASRRSSGGKETQYF
CDR3 DNA: TGTGCCAGCAGGAGGTCTAGCGGGGGGAAAGAGACCCAGTACTTC

clone size: NA
J gene: TRBJ1-5
V gene: TRBV5-6
D gene: TRBD1
CDR3 protein: CASSLQGVINQPQHF
CDR3 DNA: TGTGCCAGCAGCTTGCAGGGGGTCATTAATCAGCCCCAGCATTTT

clone size: NA
J gene: TRBJ2-5
V gene: TRBV5-4
D gene: TRBD2
CDR3 protein: CASRRGAQETQYF
CDR3 DNA: TGTGCCAGCAGGCGGGGGGCCCAAGAGACCCAGTACTTC

clone size: NA
J gene: TRBJ1-1
V gene: TRBV6-2/TRBV6-3
D gene: TRBD1
CDR3 protein: CASSPGGMNTEAFF
CDR3 DNA: TGTGCCAGCAGTCCAGGGGGTATGAACACTGAAGCTTTCTTT

clone size: NA
J gene: TRBJ2-1
V gene: TRBV7-8
D gene: TRBD2
CDR3 protein: CASSLVGLAVHGEQFF
CDR3 DNA: TGTGCCAGCAGCTTAGTAGGTCTAGCGGTGCACGGTGAGCAGTTCTTC

clone size: NA
J gene: TRBJ2-7
V gene: TRBV5-5
D gene: NA
CDR3 protein: CASSSALRAGEQYF
CDR3 DNA: TGTGCCAGCAGCTCGGCCCTCCGAGCGGGCGAGCAGTACTTC

clone size: NA
J gene: TRBJ2-5
V gene: TRBV18
D gene: NA
CDR3 protein: CASARDSQETQYF
CDR3 DNA: TGTGCCAGCGCCCGGGACTCACAAGAGACCCAGTACTTC

clone size: once
J gene: TRBJ2-1
V gene: TRBV6-5
D gene: NA
CDR3 protein: CASSFQNNEQFF
CDR3 DNA: TGTGCCAGCAGTTTCCAGAACAATGAGCAGTTCTTC

clone size: once
J gene: TRBJ1-5
V gene: TRBV6-6
D gene: TRBD1
CDR3 protein: CASGGRGNQPQHF
CDR3 DNA: TGTGCCAGTGGTGGCAGGGGGAATCAGCCCCAGCATTTT

clone size: NA
J gene: TRBJ1-2
V gene: TRBV28
D gene: NA
CDR3 protein: CASSFGGGLRGYTF
CDR3 DNA: TGTGCCAGCAGTTTTGGGGGGGGATTGAGAGGCTACACCTTC

clone size: NA
J gene: TRBJ2-3
V gene: TRBV19
D gene: NA
CDR3 protein: CASSTRDFADTQYF
CDR3 DNA: TGTGCCAGTAGTACTAGGGACTTCGCAGATACGCAGTATTTT

clone size: NA
J gene: TRBJ2-2
V gene: TRBV3-1/TRBV3-2
D gene: NA
CDR3 protein: CASSHAGFDTGELFF
CDR3 DNA: TGTGCCAGCAGCCACGCAGGGTTCGACACCGGGGAGCTGTTTTTT

clone size: NA
J gene: TRBJ2-5
V gene: TRBV5-6
D gene: NA
CDR3 protein: CASTLYRGGAETQYF
CDR3 DNA: TGTGCCAGCACCCTCTACAGGGGGGGAGCAGAGACCCAGTACTTC

clone size: NA
J gene: TRBJ2-7
V gene: TRBV29-1
D gene: TRBD1
CDR3 protein: CSVEETGTGIYYEQYF
CDR3 DNA: TGCAGCGTTGAAGAAACCGGGACAGGGATATACTACGAGCAGTACTTC

clone size: NA
J gene: TRBJ2-1
V gene: TRBV7-3
D gene: TRBD2
CDR3 protein: CASSSSGGYNEQFF
CDR3 DNA: TGTGCCAGCAGCTCTAGCGGGGGGTACAATGAGCAGTTCTTC

clone size: NA
J gene: TRBJ1-1
V gene: TRBV29-1
D gene: NA
CDR3 protein: CSVESRSTEAFF
CDR3 DNA: TGCAGCGTTGAGTCGAGGTCCACTGAAGCTTTCTTT

clone size: NA
J gene: TRBJ2-1
V gene: TRBV5-1
D gene: NA
CDR3 protein: CASSASQGRQNNEQFF
CDR3 DNA: TGCGCCAGCAGCGCCTCACAGGGCCGGCAAAACAATGAGCAGTTCTTC

clone size: NA
J gene: TRBJ2-1
V gene: TRBV21-1
D gene: NA
CDR3 protein: CASSKAGGLASNEQFF
CDR3 DNA: TGTGCCAGCAGCAAAGCGGGGGGACTAGCCAGTAATGAGCAGTTCTTC

clone size: NA
J gene: TRBJ2-1
V gene: TRBV7-2
D gene: NA
CDR3 protein: CASSLPGVSEQFF
CDR3 DNA: TGTGCCAGCAGCTTACCGGGAGTCAGTGAGCAGTTCTTC

clone size: NA
J gene: TRBJ1-4
V gene: TRBV7-9
D gene: NA
CDR3 protein: CASSSSGVRGEKLFF
CDR3 DNA: TGTGCCAGCAGCTCAAGCGGGGTGCGAGGTGAAAAACTGTTTTTT

clone size: NA
J gene: TRBJ2-7
V gene: TRBV7-2
D gene: NA
CDR3 protein: CASSLAPGSTYEQYF
CDR3 DNA: TGTGCCAGCAGCTTAGCGCCGGGGTCAACCTACGAGCAGTACTTC

clone size: NA
J gene: TRBJ2-7
V gene: TRBV30
D gene: NA
CDR3 protein: CAWSRPPGTYEQYF
CDR3 DNA: TGTGCCTGGAGTCGTCCCCCCGGGACCTACGAGCAGTACTTC

clone size: NA
J gene: TRBJ2-7
V gene: TRBV28
D gene: TRBD2
CDR3 protein: CASSVRLAGGKEQYF
CDR3 DNA: TGTGCCAGCAGTGTCAGACTAGCGGGAGGGAAGGAGCAGTACTTC